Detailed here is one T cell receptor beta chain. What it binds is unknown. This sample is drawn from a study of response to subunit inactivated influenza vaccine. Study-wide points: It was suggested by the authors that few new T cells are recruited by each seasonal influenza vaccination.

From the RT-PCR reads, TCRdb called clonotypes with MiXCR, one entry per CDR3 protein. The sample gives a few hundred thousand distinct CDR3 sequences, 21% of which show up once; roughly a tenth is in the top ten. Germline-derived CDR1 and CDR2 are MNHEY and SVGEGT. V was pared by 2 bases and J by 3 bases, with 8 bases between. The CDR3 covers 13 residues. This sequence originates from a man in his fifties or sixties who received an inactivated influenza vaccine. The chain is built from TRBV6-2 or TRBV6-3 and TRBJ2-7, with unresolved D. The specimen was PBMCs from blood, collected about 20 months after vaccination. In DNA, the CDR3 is TGTGCCAGCAGTTACACACGAATCTACGAGCAGTACTTC. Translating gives CASSYTRIYEQYF.